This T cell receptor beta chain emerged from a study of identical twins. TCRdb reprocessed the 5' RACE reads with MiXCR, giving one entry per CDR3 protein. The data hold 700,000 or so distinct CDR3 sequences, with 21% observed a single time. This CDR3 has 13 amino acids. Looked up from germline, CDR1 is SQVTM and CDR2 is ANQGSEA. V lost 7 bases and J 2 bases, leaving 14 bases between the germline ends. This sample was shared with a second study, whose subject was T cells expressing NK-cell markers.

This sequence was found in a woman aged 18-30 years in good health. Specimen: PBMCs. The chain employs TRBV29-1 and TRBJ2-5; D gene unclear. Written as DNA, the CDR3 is TGCAGCGCCAGTCTAAGTGGTCAAGAGACCCAGTACTTC. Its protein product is CSASLSGQETQYF.